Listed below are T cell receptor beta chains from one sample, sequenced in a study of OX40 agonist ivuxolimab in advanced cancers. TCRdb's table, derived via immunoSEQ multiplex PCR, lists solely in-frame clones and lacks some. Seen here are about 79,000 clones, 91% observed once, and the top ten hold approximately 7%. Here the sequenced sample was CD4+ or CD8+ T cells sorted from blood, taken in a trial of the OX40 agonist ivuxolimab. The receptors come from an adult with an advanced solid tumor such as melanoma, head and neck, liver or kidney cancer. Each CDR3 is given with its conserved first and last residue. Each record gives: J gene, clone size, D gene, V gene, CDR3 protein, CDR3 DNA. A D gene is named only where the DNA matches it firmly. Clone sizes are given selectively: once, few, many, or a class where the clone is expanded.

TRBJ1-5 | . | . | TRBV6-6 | CASRRTGNQPQHF | TGTGCCAGCAGGCGGACAGGCAATCAGCCCCAGCATTTT
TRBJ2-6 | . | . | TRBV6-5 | CASSYVSSGANVLTF | TGTGCCAGCAGTTATGTTTCTAGCGGGGCCAACGTCCTGACTTTC
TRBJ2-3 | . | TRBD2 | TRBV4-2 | CASSQLTSGASTDTQYF | TGTGCCAGCAGCCAGTTAACTAGCGGGGCTAGCACAGATACGCAGTATTTT
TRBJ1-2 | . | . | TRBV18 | CASSPGQLYGYTF | TGTGCCAGCTCACCAGGACAACTCTATGGCTACACCTTC
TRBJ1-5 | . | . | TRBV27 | CASRPSRWDQPQHF | TGTGCCAGCAGACCGAGCAGATGGGATCAGCCCCAGCATTTT
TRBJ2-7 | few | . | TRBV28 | CASSLTSSFSDYEQYF | TGTGCCAGCAGTTTGACATCGAGTTTTTCCGATTACGAGCAGTACTTC
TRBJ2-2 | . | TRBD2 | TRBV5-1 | CASSLAGDRTGELFF | TGCGCCAGCAGCCTAGCGGGAGATCGGACCGGGGAGCTGTTTTTT
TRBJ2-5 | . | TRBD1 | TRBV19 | CASSIGKGQGETQYF | TGTGCCAGTAGTATAGGGAAGGGACAGGGAGAGACCCAGTACTTC
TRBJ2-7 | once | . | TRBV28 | CASSSQSYEQYF | TGTGCCAGCAGTTCCCAATCCTACGAGCAGTACTTC
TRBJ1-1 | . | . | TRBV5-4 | CASSVGGRTEAFF | TGTGCCAGCAGCGTCGGGGGCAGGACTGAAGCTTTCTTT
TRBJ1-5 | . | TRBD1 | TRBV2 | CAIGQGFNQPQHF | TGTGCCATTGGACAGGGCTTCAATCAGCCCCAGCATTTT
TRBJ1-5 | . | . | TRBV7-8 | CASSLVIGGQQPQHF | TGTGCCAGCAGCTTAGTTATAGGAGGACAGCAGCCCCAGCATTTT
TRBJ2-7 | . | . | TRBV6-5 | CASSSGGLSYEQYF | TGTGCCAGCAGTTCTGGGGGTTTAAGCTACGAGCAGTACTTC
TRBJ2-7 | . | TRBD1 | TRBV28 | CASSSMDRPQGQYF | TGTGCCAGCAGTTCGATGGACAGGCCTCAAGGGCAGTACTTC
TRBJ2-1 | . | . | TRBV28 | CASKAAGTNEQFF | TGTGCCAGCAAGGCGGCAGGGACCAATGAGCAGTTCTTC
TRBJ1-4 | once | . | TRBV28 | CASSVTGSNEKLFF | TGTGCCAGCAGTGTGACAGGTAGTAATGAAAAACTGTTTTTT
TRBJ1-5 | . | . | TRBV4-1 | CASSQDAGVNQPQHF | TGCGCCAGCAGCCAAGATGCGGGGGTGAATCAGCCCCAGCATTTT
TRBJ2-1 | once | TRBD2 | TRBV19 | CASRYVGGPSYNEQFF | TGTGCCAGTAGATACGTGGGAGGGCCTAGTTACAATGAGCAGTTCTTC
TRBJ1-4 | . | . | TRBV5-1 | CASSERVNEKLFF | TGCGCCAGCAGCGAACGGGTGAATGAAAAACTGTTTTTT
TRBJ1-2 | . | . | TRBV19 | CASRGGRNYGYTF | TGTGCCTCCCGGGGGGGCAGGAACTATGGCTACACCTTC
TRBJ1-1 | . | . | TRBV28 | CASSSPQRVRGEAFF | TGTGCCAGCAGTTCTCCCCAGAGGGTGAGGGGTGAAGCTTTCTTT
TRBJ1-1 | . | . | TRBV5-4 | CASSQGPLRDTEAFF | TGTGCCAGCAGCCAAGGCCCCCTCAGGGACACTGAAGCTTTCTTT
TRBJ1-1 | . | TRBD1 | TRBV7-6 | CASSRSLDRATNTEAFF | TGTGCCAGCAGCCGGAGCCTGGACAGGGCGACGAACACTGAAGCTTTCTTT
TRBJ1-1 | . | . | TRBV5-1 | CASSLDGKNTEAFF | TGCGCCAGCAGCTTGGACGGAAAGAACACTGAAGCTTTCTTT
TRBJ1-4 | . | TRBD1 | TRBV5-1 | CASSPGQAKDEKLFF | TGCGCCAGCAGCCCGGGACAGGCGAAAGATGAAAAACTGTTTTTT
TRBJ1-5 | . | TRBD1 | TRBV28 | CASRGRTGGLEGNQPQHF | TGTGCCAGCCGAGGGAGGACAGGGGGCCTCGAGGGCAATCAGCCCCAGCATTTT
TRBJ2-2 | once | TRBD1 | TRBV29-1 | CSVGDRGVTGELFF | TGCAGCGTGGGGGACAGGGGGGTCACCGGGGAGCTGTTTTTT
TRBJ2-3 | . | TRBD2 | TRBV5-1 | CASSLVSSGIASTDTQYF | TGCGCCAGCAGCTTGGTTTCTAGCGGCATAGCTAGCACAGATACGCAGTATTTT
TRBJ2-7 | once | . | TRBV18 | CASSPPSGPYEQYF | TGTGCCAGCTCACCACCCTCCGGGCCCTACGAGCAGTACTTC
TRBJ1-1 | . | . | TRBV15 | CATSGGPLATEAFF | TGTGCCACCAGCGGGGGACCGCTGGCCACTGAAGCTTTCTTT
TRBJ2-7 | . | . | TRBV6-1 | CASSAHREQYF | TGTGCCAGCAGTGCGCATCGGGAGCAGTACTTC
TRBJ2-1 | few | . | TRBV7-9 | CASSLAGTSYIEQFF | TGTGCCAGCAGCTTAGCAGGGACCTCGTATATTGAGCAGTTCTTC
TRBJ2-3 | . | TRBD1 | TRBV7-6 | CASSFSTGGARDTQYF | TGTGCCAGCAGCTTCTCGACAGGGGGCGCGAGGGATACGCAGTATTTT
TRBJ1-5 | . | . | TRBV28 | CASGSTDMRGYSNQPQHF | TGTGCCAGCGGTTCGACAGATATGAGGGGATATAGCAATCAGCCCCAGCATTTT
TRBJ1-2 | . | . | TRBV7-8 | CASSLGGWYGYTF | TGTGCCAGCAGCTTAGGGGGTTGGTATGGCTACACCTTC
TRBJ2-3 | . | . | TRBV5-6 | CASSLRAGYTDTQYF | TGTGCCAGCAGCTTGCGGGCAGGGTACACAGATACGCAGTATTTT
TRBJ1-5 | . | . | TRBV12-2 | CASRSRYRDRGEVSNQPQHF | TGTGCAAGTCGCTCACGTTACCGGGACAGGGGTGAGGTTAGCAATCAGCCCCAGCATTTT
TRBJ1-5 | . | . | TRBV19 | CASSTLGGSQPQHF | TGTGCCAGTAGTACCCTTGGGGGCAGTCAGCCCCAGCATTTT
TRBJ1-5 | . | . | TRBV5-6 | CASSFRAADPQPQHF | TGTGCCAGCAGCTTTCGCGCCGCGGATCCCCAGCCCCAGCATTTT
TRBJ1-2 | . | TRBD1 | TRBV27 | CASSSPGQGYGYTF | TGTGCCAGCAGTTCCCCGGGACAGGGCTATGGCTACACCTTC
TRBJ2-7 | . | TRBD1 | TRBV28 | CASSLTGDPYEQYF | TGTGCCAGCAGTTTAACAGGGGACCCCTACGAGCAGTACTTC
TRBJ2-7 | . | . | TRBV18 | CASSSPSSSYEQYF | TGTGCCAGCTCATCGCCTAGCAGTTCCTACGAGCAGTACTTC
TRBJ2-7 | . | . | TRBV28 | CASSDALSYEQYF | TGTGCCAGCAGTGATGCCCTCTCCTACGAGCAGTACTTC
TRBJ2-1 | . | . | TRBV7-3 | CASSRASGEQFF | TGTGCCAGCAGCCGGGCCAGTGGGGAGCAGTTCTTC
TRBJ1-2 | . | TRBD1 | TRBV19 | CATPGQGVPLDGYTF | TGTGCCACACCGGGACAGGGGGTCCCGTTGGATGGCTACACCTTC
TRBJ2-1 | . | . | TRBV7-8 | CASSLAGGGSSSYNEQFF | TGTGCCAGCAGCTTAGCGGGAGGGGGATCTAGCTCCTACAATGAGCAGTTCTTC
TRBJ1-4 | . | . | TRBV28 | CASSRPLAGGEKLFF | TGTGCCAGCAGCCGGCCGTTAGCGGGCGGTGAAAAACTGTTTTTT
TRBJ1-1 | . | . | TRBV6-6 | CASSYSETGTEAFF | TGTGCCAGCAGTTACTCGGAAACGGGCACTGAAGCTTTCTTT
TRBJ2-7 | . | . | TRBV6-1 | CASSFTGAGADF | TGTGCCAGCAGTTTCACTGGGGCAGGGGCGGACTTC
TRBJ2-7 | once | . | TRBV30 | CAWAGTYEQYF | TGTGCCTGGGCAGGGACCTACGAGCAGTACTTC
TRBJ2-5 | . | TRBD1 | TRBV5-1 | CASGAGGPQETQYF | TGCGCCAGCGGCGCAGGGGGACCACAAGAGACCCAGTACTTC
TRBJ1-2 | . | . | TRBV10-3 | CAITTLSTGGTGGYTF | TGTGCCATCACCACACTATCGACAGGTGGGACTGGTGGCTACACCTTC
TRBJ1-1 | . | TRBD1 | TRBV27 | CASSSGQGSNTEAFF | TGTGCCAGCAGTTCAGGACAGGGTTCGAACACTGAAGCTTTCTTT
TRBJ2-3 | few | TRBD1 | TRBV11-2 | CASSLVLQGAEDTQYF | TGTGCCAGCAGCTTAGTCTTGCAGGGGGCAGAGGATACGCAGTATTTT
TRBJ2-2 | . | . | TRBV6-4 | CASSRQGTGELFF | TGTGCCAGCAGTCGTCAGGGAACCGGGGAGCTGTTTTTT
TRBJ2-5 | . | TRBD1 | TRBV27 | CASSSDRAETQYF | TGTGCCAGCAGCTCTGACAGGGCAGAGACCCAGTACTTC
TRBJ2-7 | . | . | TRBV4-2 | CASSQGLSGSPYEQYF | TGTGCCAGCAGCCAAGGACTGAGCGGAAGTCCCTACGAGCAGTATTTC
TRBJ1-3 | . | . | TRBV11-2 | CASSLALSGNTIYF | TGTGCCAGCAGCTTAGCTCTCTCTGGAAACACCATATATTTT
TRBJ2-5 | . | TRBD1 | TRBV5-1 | CASSRGPLVRQETQYF | TGCGCCAGCAGTAGGGGGCCACTGGTTCGGCAAGAGACCCAGTACTTC
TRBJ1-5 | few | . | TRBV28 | CASRGQGEQPQHF | TGTGCCAGCAGGGGTCAGGGAGAGCAGCCCCAGCATTTT